The 15 T cell receptor beta chains listed next were all sequenced from one sample in a study of blood T cell repertoires in COVID-19. Only in-frame clones appear in the TCRdb table, and some are missing; sequencing was by immunoSEQ multiplex PCR. The table has about 230,000 clones, approximately 83% seen once; the top ten hold less than 5.5%. The specimen was peripheral blood. These receptors originate from a man in his fifties or sixties with active or convalescent COVID-19.

The V gene is TRBV7-2, the J gene TRBJ2-7, with D tentatively TRBD1 (5 bases). The germline gives CDR1 SGHTA, CDR2 FQGNSA. The CDR3 covers 13 residues. V gave up 5 bases and J gave up 3 bases, with 11 bases separating them. Here the CDR3 reads CASSPVGHYEQYF. The DNA for the CDR3 is TGTGCCAGCAGCCCGGTGGGGCACTACGAGCAGTACTTC. The full variable domain, in which reference TRBV7-2 and TRBJ2-7 provide the parts outside the CDR3, is GAGVSQSPSNKVTEKGKDVELRCDPISGHTALYWYRQSLGQGLEFLIYFQGNSAPDKSGLPSDRFSAERTGGSVSTLTIQRTQQEDSAVYLCASSPVGHYEQYFGPGTRLTVT.

This clone occurred a few times. The chain is built from TRBV2 and TRBJ1-2; 10 nucleotides align to TRBD1. CDR3 length equals 15 residues. Germline V CDR1 and CDR2: SNHLY, FYNNEI. V dropped 6 bases and J dropped 3; count of bases not matched to a gene: 7. The CDR3 DNA reads TGTGCCAGCAGGGGGGGGACAGGGGTTTACTATGGCTACACCTTC. Encoded protein: CASRGGTGVYYGYTF.

The sample holds a few counts of this clone. The same CDR3 can be traced to other DNA sequences in this sample. The genes are TRBV7-9 and TRBJ1-1; tentative D call: TRBD1 (5 bases). V shed 5 bases and J shed 0 bases, with 13 bases lying between them. This CDR3 has 15 residues. Germline V gene data show CDR1 as SEHNR and CDR2 as FQNEAQ (reference sequence). The CDR3 here is CASSPSQGMNTEAFF. The CDR3 coding sequence is TGTGCCAGCAGCCCTTCTCAGGGTATGAACACTGAAGCTTTCTTT.

The V call is TRBV19, the J call TRBJ1-1; 7 bases agree with TRBD1. CDR3 length: 15 residues. CDR1 and CDR2 from the germline V gene are LNHDA and SQIVND (reference sequence). V shed 6 bases, J shed 0 bases, and the junction held 7 bases outside the gene matches. The CDR3 reads CASSRGTVLNTEAFF. In DNA form, the CDR3 reads TGTGCCAGTAGCCGAGGGACAGTCTTGAACACTGAAGCTTTCTTT.

This clone has only one observation. The chain couples TRBV30 to TRBJ2-1; 11 bases line up with TRBD1. The CDR3 runs 14 residues. The germline V gene has CDR1 GTSNPN and CDR2 SVGIG (reference sequence). V trimming: 5 bases; J trimming: 8 bases; junction bases outside the gene matches: 8. CDR3 in DNA: TGTGCCTGGGCCGGGACAGGGGGTGGGTATGAGCAGTTCTTC. Amino acids: CAWAGTGGGYEQFF.

The chain couples TRBV2 to TRBJ2-5; a weak D match, TRBD1 (6 bases). Germline V gene sequence: CDR1 SNHLY, CDR2 FYNNEI. V lost 11 bases to trimming and J lost 4 bases, with 14 bases between them. The CDR3 runs 12 residues. The CDR3 spells CALQGFGETQYF. The CDR3 DNA is TGTGCCTTACAGGGTTTCGGAGAGACCCAGTACTTC.

The genes are TRBV7-9 and TRBJ2-1; TRBD2 might be the D (5 bases). CDR1 is SEHNR and CDR2 is FQNEAQ in the germline V gene (reference sequence). The CDR3 contains 14 residues. V lost 5 bases and J 5 bases, leaving 13 bases between the germline ends. DNA for the CDR3: TGTGCCAGCAGCCCTAGGGAGTGGCACAATGAGCAGTTCTTC. This gives the protein CASSPREWHNEQFF.

This rearrangement joins TRBV19 to TRBJ2-3; D is ambiguous. Deletions cut 4 bases from V and 0 bases from J, with 11 bases between. Germline CDR1 reads LNHDA; CDR2 reads SQIVND (reference sequence). The CDR3 length is 15 residues. CDR3 amino acids: CASSTSITSTDTQYF. CDR3 sequence (DNA): TGTGCCAGTAGTACATCCATCACTAGCACAGATACGCAGTATTTT.

The chain has TRBV5-1 and TRBJ2-5, with a possible D match to TRBD2 (6 bases). The CDR3 contains 14 residues. Looked up from germline, CDR1 is SGHRS and CDR2 is YFSETQ. V lost 3 bases, J lost 1 base, and 10 bases lay in between. The CDR3 DNA is TGCGCCAGCAGCTGGGGCGGGACCCAAGAGACCCAGTACTTC. Translated: CASSWGGTQETQYF.

This clone was seen a handful of times. This rearrangement joins TRBV30 to TRBJ1-4, with D perhaps TRBD1 (5 bases). The CDR3 sequence is 14 residues long. The ends were cut back, 0 bases at V and 6 bases at J, with 11 bases in the middle. Germline V CDR1 and CDR2: GTSNPN, SVGIG (reference sequence). The CDR3, as DNA: TGTGCCTGGAGTGTAGGTCAGGGCGATGAAAAACTGTTTTTT. Protein: CAWSVGQGDEKLFF.

This clone was found once. This chain joins TRBV7-3 and TRBJ2-3, with 7 bases that match TRBD2. Germline loops: CDR1 SGHTA, CDR2 FQGTGA. The CDR3 is 14 amino acids. Trimming removed 5 bases from V and 2 bases from J; junction bases left unmatched: 4. For the CDR3, the DNA is TGTGCCAGCAGCACCGGGACTAACACAGATACGCAGTATTTT. Its translation: CASSTGTNTDTQYF.

This clone was seen a single time. The rearrangement joins TRBV14 to TRBJ1-4; 7 bases agree with TRBD1. The trim removed 0 bases at V and 8 bases at J, leaving 12 bases unmatched. In germline, CDR1 is SGHDN, CDR2 FVKESK. This CDR3 has 17 residues. The CDR3 nucleotides read TGTGCCAGCAGCCAAGATAGAACCCCGACAGGGTTCGAAAAACTGTTTTTT. Protein sequence: CASSQDRTPTGFEKLFF.

The V gene is TRBV7-6, the J gene TRBJ2-1; 9 positions match TRBD1. The germline V gene encodes CDR1 SGHVS and CDR2 FNYEAQ. With 5 bases clipped from V and 7 bases from J, the junction kept 9 bases outside the gene matches. This CDR3 is 15 amino acids long. DNA of the CDR3: TGTGCCAGCAGCCAATCGGGACAGGGTTATAATGAGCAGTTCTTC. This codes for CASSQSGQGYNEQFF.

This clone was counted a single time. V is TRBV4-1 and J is TRBJ2-3; D possibly corresponds to TRBD2 (5 bases). Deletions cut 1 base from V and 2 bases from J, with 10 bases between. This CDR3 spans 15 amino acids. CDR1 and CDR2 from the germline V gene are MGHRA and YSYEKL. CDR3 protein: CASSQGRTYTDTQYF. CDR3 nucleotides: TGCGCCAGCAGCCAAGGGCGGACTTACACAGATACGCAGTATTTT.

The gene calls are TRBV18 and TRBJ2-2, with TRBD2 as a possible D gene (6 bases). Trimming took 3 bases from V and 0 from J, leaving 14 bases between them. The CDR3 consists of 17 residues. The germline gives CDR1 KGHSH, CDR2 LQKENI. CDR3 nucleotides: TGTGCCAGCTCACCCTCGTCCGGGAGAACGAACACCGGGGAGCTGTTTTTT. Protein: CASSPSSGRTNTGELFF.